The sequence of this TCR beta chain was determined in a study of T cell responses to AZD1222 COVID-19 vaccine (dated by TCRdb to the early 2020s). For the study in its entirety: Because spike-specific TCR depth and breadth did not differ between the two schedules, AZD1222 recipients who got a second dose at roughly 4 weeks were pooled with those who got a second dose at roughly 12 weeks. Trial participants were enrolled into age subgroups of 18-55, 56-69 and 70-plus years, which contained around 150, 28 and 57 TCR-sequenced participants, respectively. A total of under 250 trial participants underwent TCR sequencing, of whom more than 200 had received two doses of AZD1222 and approximately 25 had received two doses of the MenACWY control vaccine.

The junction carries 11 bases between V and J, which are trimmed by 4 bases and 14 bases respectively. There are 11 amino acids in the CDR3, from cysteine to phenylalanine inclusive. The kept DNA is CDR3 alone, 33 bases in frame from the first base. What the time point label conveys for this sample: baseline before first vaccination. The vaccinee samples were drawn from two UK trials, COV001 and COV002, one of which was a single-blind randomized controlled phase 2/3 trial testing AZD1222 (ChAdOx1 nCoV-19) in healthy adults. For TCRbeta chain sequencing, PBMC samples were collected from trial participants at day 0 and at day 28 after the second dose. In regard to this clone: Its antigen remains undetermined. No base qualities exist here, and no much larger clone lies one base off it.

The CDR3 regions of human TCRbeta chains were subjected to immunosequencing. On the study's bioinformatics: TCRs in the repertoires were matched against a reference library of SARS-CoV-2-specific TCRs that had been generated with the MIRA antigen-specificity platform. Breadth was defined as the fraction of unique TCRs that were SARS-CoV-2-associated, and depth was defined as the fraction of total T cells that were SARS-CoV-2-associated. Each spike-specific TCR was assigned to its reactive spike region and to a CD4 or CD8 class using the MIRA data. Log10-transformed breadth and depth values were compared by one-way ANOVA with Sidak's multiple comparisons tests. Drawn from immuneACCESS, this table holds only the in-frame rearrangements with V and J called that TCRdb kept. Clones are partly lost; checked studies trace under half to an unresolved V gene and leave the rest unexplained. That table supplies the V and J calls and clone size; D and trimming were determined from the DNA. The sample data list some 150,000 clones, and roughly 89% of these were observed just once. The top ten clones comprise 1.5% to 2% of the sample.

The investigation overall reported the following: Only five to seven AZD1222 recipients were SARS-CoV-2 seropositive at baseline, limiting conclusions about previously exposed vaccinees. A significant rise in spike-specific TCR breadth and depth was observed after two AZD1222 doses relative to day 0 and relative to MenACWY recipients. Participants were mostly white British and included more females than males, and it was suggested by the authors that clonal diversity may have been underestimated. Nearly half of unique spike-specific TCRs reportedly recognized epitopes outside regions mutated in the B.1.351 and B.1.1.7 variants. The 56-69-year group was small, and its depth increase did not reach significance, likely because of low power. Because no day 14 peak-response samples were available, the repertoires could be characterized only after the peak T cell response. Vaccine-associated CD4 TCRs spanned the whole spike protein, with dominant responses in regions 160-218 and 743-854.

Rearrangement joined TRBV12-3 or TRBV12-4 to TRBJ1-4, with a weak D call of TRBD1 (5 bases match). This TCR was recovered from an adult in good health. Sample: peripheral blood, taken on day 0 of AZD1222 vaccination. The CDR3 amino acid sequence is: CASSYDSRLFF. The DNA reads TGTGCCAGCAGTTACGACAGTCGGCTGTTTTTT.